What follows are 3 T cell receptor beta chains derived from one specimen sequenced in a study of vaccination and CD4 T cells after COVID-19. These receptors' antigens are unknown. Sequencing of DNA taken from cultured CD4+ T cells relied on the Oncomine TCR Beta short-read assay. Using its own MiXCR run on the PCR reads, TCRdb lists one record per CDR3 protein. The data hold roughly 18,000 distinct CDR3 sequences, with around 80% observed a single time. Treatment defined: roughly ten-day PBMC culture with coronavirus spike peptide pools or control peptides (ViraFEST assay). Material: CD4+ T cells from blood, cultured in vitro, obtained after SARS-CoV-2 vaccination. These receptors were taken from a human donor who received a COVID-19 vaccine.

This chain joins TRBV2 and TRBJ1-5; 8 positions match TRBD1. Germline V CDR1 and CDR2: SNHLY, FYNNEI. The CDR3 runs to 15 residues. J lost 2 bases, V lost 5 bases, and 5 bases had no gene match. The CDR3 sequence: CASSSQGQGNQPQHF. The CDR3 coding sequence is TGTGCCAGCAGTTCACAGGGACAGGGCAATCAGCCCCAGCATTTT.

The chain recombines TRBV7-9 with TRBJ1-3; maybe TRBD1 (6 bases). V shed 4 bases and J shed 1 base, with 11 bases lying between them. This CDR3 has 15 residues. Germline-derived CDR1 and CDR2 are SEHNR and FQNEAQ (reference sequence). CDR3 sequence (DNA): TGTGCCAGCAGCTCGGCGCAGGGGTCTGGAAACACCATATATTTT. Translating gives CASSSAQGSGNTIYF. Full variable domain (rest looked up from reference TRBV7-9 and TRBJ1-3): DTGVSQNPRHKITKRGQNVTFRCDPISEHNRLYWYRQTLGQGPEFLTYFQNEAQLEKSRLLSDRFSAERPKGSFSTLEIQRTEQGDSAMYLCASSSAQGSGNTIYFGEGSWLTVV.

This clonotype was detected a few times. The J gene is TRBJ2-1, the V gene TRBV6-2 or TRBV6-3, with 9 nucleotides matching TRBD2. This CDR3 contains 15 residues. V gave up 5 bases and J gave up 3 bases; unmatched junction bases: 5. Germline V gene lookup returns CDR1 MNHEY and CDR2 SVGEGT. The CDR3 DNA reads TGTGCCAGCAGTAGGAGCGGGGGGAACTACAATGAGCAGTTCTTC. It codes for CASSRSGGNYNEQFF.